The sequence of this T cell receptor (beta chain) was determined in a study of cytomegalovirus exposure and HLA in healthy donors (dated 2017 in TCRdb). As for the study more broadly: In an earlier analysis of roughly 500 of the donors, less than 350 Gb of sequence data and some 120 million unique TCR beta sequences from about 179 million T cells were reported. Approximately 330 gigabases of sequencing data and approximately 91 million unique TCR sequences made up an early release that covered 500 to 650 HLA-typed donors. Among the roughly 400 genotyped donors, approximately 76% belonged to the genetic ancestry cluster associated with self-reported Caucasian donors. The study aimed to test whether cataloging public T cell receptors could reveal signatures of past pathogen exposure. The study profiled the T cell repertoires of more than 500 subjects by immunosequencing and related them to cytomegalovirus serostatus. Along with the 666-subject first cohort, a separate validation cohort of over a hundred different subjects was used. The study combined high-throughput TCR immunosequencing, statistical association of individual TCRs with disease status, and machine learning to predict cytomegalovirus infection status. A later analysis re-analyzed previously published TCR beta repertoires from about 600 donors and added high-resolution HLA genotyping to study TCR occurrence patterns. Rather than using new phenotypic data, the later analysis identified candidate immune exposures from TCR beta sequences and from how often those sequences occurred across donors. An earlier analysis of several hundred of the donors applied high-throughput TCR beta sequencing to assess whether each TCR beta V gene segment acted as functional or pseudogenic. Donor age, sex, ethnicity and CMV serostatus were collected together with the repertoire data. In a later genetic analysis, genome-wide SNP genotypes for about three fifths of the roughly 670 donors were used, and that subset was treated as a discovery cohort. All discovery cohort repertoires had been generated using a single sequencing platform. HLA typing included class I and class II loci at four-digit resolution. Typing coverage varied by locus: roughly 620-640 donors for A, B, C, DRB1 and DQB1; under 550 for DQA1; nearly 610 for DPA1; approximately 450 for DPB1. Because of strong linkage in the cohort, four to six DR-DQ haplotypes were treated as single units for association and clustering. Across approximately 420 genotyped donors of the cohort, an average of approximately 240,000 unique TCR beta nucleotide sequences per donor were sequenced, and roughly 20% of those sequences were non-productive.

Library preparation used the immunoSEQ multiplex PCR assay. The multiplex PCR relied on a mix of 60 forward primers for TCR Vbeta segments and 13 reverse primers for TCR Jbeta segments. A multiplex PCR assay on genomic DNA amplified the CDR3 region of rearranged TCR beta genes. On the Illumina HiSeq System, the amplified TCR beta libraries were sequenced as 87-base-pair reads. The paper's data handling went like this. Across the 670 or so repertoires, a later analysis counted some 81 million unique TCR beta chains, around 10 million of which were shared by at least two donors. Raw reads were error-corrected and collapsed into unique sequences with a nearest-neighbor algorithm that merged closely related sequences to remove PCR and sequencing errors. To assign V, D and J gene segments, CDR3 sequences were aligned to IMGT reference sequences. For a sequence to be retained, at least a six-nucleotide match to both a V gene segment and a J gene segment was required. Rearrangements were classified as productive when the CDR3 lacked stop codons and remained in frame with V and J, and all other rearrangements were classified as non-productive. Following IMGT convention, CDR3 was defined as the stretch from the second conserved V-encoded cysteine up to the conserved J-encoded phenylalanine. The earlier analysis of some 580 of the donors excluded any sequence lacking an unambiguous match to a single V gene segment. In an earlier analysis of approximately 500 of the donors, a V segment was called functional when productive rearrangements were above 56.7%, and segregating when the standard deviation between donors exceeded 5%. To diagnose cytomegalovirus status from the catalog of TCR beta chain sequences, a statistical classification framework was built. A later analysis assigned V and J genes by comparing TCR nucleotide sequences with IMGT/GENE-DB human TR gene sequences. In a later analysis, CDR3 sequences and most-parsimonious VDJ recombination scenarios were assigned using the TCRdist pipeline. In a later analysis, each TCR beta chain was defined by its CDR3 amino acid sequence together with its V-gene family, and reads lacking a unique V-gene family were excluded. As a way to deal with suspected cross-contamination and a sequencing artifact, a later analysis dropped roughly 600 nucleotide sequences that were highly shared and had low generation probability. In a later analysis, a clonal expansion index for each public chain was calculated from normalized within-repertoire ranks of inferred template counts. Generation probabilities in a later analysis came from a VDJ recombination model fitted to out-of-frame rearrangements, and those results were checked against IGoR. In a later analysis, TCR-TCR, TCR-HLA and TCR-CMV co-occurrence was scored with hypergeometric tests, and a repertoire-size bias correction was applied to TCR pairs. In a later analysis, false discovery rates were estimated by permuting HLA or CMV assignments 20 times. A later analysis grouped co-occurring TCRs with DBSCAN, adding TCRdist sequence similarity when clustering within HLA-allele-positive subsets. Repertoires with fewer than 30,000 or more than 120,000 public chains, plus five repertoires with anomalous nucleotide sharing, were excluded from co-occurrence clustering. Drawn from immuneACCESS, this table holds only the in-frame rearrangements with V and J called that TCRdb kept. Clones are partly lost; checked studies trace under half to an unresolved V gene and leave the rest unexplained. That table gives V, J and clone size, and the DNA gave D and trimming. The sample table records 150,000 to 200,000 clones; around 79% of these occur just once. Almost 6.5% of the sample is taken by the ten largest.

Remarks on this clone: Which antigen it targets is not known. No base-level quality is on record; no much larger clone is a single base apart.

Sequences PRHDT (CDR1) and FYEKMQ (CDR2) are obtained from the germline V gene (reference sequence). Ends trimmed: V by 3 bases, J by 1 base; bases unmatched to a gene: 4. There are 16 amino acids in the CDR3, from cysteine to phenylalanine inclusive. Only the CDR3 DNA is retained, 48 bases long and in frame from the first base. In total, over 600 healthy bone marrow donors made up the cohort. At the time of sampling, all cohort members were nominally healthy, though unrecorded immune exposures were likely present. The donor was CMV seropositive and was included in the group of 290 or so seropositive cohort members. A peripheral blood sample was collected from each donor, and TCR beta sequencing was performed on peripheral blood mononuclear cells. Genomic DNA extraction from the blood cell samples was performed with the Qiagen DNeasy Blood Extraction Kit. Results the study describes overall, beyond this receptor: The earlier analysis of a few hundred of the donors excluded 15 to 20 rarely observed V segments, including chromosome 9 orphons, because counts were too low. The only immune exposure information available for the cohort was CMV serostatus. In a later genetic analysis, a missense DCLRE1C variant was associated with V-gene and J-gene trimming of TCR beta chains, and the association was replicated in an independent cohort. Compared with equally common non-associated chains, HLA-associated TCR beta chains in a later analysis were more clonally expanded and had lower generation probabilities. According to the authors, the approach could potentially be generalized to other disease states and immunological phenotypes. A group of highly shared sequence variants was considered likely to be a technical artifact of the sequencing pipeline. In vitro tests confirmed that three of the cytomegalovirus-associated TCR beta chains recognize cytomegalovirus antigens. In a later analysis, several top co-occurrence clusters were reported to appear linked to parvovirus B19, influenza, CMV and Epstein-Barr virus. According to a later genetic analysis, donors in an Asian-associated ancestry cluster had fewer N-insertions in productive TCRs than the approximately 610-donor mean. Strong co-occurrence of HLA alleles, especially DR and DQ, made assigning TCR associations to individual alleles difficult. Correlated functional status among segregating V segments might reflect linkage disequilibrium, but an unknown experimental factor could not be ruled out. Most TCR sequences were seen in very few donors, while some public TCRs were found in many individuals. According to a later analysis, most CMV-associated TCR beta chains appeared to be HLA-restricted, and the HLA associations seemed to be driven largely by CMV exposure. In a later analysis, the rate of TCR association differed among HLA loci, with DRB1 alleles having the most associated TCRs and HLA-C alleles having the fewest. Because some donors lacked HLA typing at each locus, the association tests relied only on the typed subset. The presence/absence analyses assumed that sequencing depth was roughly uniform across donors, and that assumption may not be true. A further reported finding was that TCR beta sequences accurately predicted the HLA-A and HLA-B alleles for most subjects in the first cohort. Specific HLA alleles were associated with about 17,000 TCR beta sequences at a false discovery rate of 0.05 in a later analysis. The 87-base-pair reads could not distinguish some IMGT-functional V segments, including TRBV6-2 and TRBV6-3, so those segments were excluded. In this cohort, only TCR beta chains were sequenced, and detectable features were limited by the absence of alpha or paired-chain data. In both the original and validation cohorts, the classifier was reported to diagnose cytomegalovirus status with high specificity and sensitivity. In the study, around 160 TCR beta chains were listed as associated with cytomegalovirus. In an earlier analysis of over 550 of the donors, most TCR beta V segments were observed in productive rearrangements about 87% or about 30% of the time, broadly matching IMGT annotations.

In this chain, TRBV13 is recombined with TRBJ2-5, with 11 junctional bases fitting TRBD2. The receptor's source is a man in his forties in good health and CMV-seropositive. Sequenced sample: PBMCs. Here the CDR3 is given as CASSFRTSGSQETQYF. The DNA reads TGTGCCAGCAGCTTTAGAACTAGCGGGAGCCAAGAGACCCAGTACTTC.